Here is one TCR beta chain with its context. Some clones are missing from TCRdb's copy, which holds only in-frame ones; the method was immunoSEQ multiplex PCR. This table has 450,000 to 500,000 clones, roughly 85% appearing once. The sample belongs to a study of blood T cell repertoires in COVID-19. The germline CDR1 and CDR2 sequences are MNHEY and SVGAGI. Trimming removed 3 bases at V and 5 bases at J, with 10 bases between. The CDR3 is 13 residues long. The chain couples TRBV6-5 to TRBJ1-1; D is uncertain. The clonotype comes from a human donor in a cohort sampled during active COVID-19. The material sequenced was peripheral blood. CDR3 amino acids: CASSYSTQTEAFF. The CDR3 nucleotides are TGTGCCAGCAGTTATTCAACACAGACTGAAGCTTTCTTT.